A single T cell receptor (beta chain) is shown here with its context. Antigen unknown. This CDR3 comprises 17 residues. Trimming pared 3 bases from V and 1 base from J, leaving 16 bases between. Germline V gene sequence: CDR1 LNHDA, CDR2 SQIVND (reference sequence). These data are taken from a study of lymphopenia after photon versus proton radiotherapy. Regarding the study as a whole: A bigger post-nadir fall in TCR diversity correlated inversely with survival time in deceased patients. Under photons, naive T cells and diversity fell while effector/memory populations rose.

The protocol was immunoSEQ multiplex PCR, while the TCRdb copy is restricted to in-frame clones and leaves out a portion. The sample yields 55,000 to 85,000 clones, approximately 90% seen once. The chain links TRBV19 to TRBJ1-5; D remains ambiguous. This receptor was obtained from a woman in her 40s with cholangiocarcinoma. Sequenced here: peripheral blood, sampled from a patient treated with photon-based radiotherapy. The CDR3 bases are TGTGCCAGTAGTATCTGGCTCGGAGGTGGGAGCAATCAGCCCCAGCATTTT. It yields the protein CASSIWLGGGSNQPQHF.